These T cell receptor beta chains were read from a single sample in a study of cytomegalovirus exposure and HLA in healthy donors. The data were produced by immunoSEQ multiplex PCR, yet TCRdb's version contains in-frame clones alone and is incomplete. The table lists under 200,000 clones, about nine tenths of them singletons. The material sequenced was PBMCs. These receptor sequences come from a boy younger than 10 in good health and CMV-seronegative. The CDR3 runs from the conserved cysteine through the conserved F or W. The D gene is left open where the match is weak. Some rows mark clone size as missing; the rest say once, few, many or name a class of expanded clone.

abundance	v_gene	d_gene	CDR3aa
once	TRBV19	-	CASSSEADEGTGELFF
-	TRBV14	TRBD2	CASSVGLAGGNEQFF
-	TRBV29-1	TRBD2	CSVGSGNTYEQYF
-	TRBV6-1	-	CASSEFGGRTYEQYF
-	TRBV28	TRBD1	CASSFSTGISNQPQHF
-	TRBV7-2	-	CASSLRGKMTYEQYF
-	TRBV6-6	TRBD1	CAAQGSHGYTF
-	TRBV30	-	CAWNRQVNTEAFF
-	TRBV5-1	-	CASSLDPGSFEQYF
-	TRBV5-1	-	CASSLAGGETQYF
-	TRBV7-9	TRBD1	CASSLEDRGHEQYF
-	TRBV27	TRBD1	CASSLSGQGVGYTF
-	TRBV7-9	TRBD1	CASSAYRGKGEQYF
-	TRBV6-1	-	CASSETQYNEQFF
-	TRBV6-1	-	CASSEGAESQPQHF
-	TRBV2	TRBD2	CASRSGGSIYEQYF
-	TRBV4-2	TRBD2	CASSQDGAGGVFEQFF
-	TRBV5-8	TRBD2	CASSLSGPSGFYNEQFF
once	TRBV23-1	-	CASSQSRPGNSYEQYF
-	TRBV27	TRBD2	CASRTSGSTDTQYF
-	TRBV4-1	TRBD1	CASSRGGTQPQHF
-	TRBV28	-	CASSFLGRGGYTF
-	TRBV7-9	TRBD1	CSSAQGVYAYEQYF
-	TRBV6-5	-	CASSYGYGYEQYF
-	TRBV27	-	CASSPTLAGQVLLGQYF
-	TRBV7-2	-	CASSLVGGSYNEQFF
-	TRBV7-3	-	CASSPERGDQPQHF
-	TRBV5-1	TRBD2	CASSLTSGGSYNEQFF
-	TRBV19	TRBD1	CASSTTGFGYEQYF
once	TRBV6-1	-	CASIQTRGLKETQYF
-	TRBV6-6	TRBD2	CASGLAESTDTQYF
-	TRBV4-1	-	CASSLTEGDYEQYF